This T cell receptor beta chain is from a study of CD8+ T cells in alopecia areata. Study information: The drug, tofacitinib, lasted 6 to 18 months, followed by 6 months off drug.

The CDR3 extends over 14 amino acids. The junction had 12 bases not matched to a gene; V was cut back by 8 bases and J by 4 bases. The germline V gene has CDR1 GTSNPN and CDR2 SVGIG (reference sequence). Note on this clone: Its antigen is as yet unknown.

Study-wide results and caveats: Patients displayed less clarity in TCR sharing than mice, a finding possibly related to HLA.

Treatment here: oral pan-JAK inhibitor, 5-10 mg twice daily. It was from alopecia areata patients that lesional scalp punch biopsies and peripheral blood were collected. Reverse transcribed after extraction, RNA yielded cDNA as the sequencing template. Sequencing was performed with immunoSEQ multiplex PCR; in TCRdb, only in-frame clones are kept and a portion is missing. The table shows 180,000 or so clones, with more than 45% occurring only once. Sequences were derived from CD4+ T cells sorted from blood, sampled at week 24, from a patient treated with tofacitinib. The chain couples TRBV30 to TRBJ1-1, with 8 bases identical to TRBD1. The clonotype comes from a human donor with alopecia areata. The CDR3 loop reads CAGQGHPGGTEAFF. CDR3 DNA: TGTGCCGGACAGGGACACCCGGGGGGCACTGAAGCTTTCTTT.